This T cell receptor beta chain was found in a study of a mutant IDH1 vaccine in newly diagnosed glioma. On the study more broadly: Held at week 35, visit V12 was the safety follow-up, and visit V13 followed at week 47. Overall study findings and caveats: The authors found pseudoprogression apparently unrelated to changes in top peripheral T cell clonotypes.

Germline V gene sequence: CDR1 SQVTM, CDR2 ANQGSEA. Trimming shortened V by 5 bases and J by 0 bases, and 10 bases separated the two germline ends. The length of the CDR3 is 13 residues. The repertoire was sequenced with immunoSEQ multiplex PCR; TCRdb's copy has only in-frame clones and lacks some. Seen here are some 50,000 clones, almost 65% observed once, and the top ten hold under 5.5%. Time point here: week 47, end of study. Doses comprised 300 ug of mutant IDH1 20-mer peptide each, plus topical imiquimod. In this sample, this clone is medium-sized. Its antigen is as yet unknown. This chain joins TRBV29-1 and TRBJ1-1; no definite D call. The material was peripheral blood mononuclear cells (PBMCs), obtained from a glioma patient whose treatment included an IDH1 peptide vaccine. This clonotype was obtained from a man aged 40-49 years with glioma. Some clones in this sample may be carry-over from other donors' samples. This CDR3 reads CSVLHSMNTEAFF. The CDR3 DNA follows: TGCAGCGTTCTCCACAGCATGAACACTGAAGCTTTCTTT. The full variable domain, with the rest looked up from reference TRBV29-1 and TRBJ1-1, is SAVISQKPSRDICQRGTSLTIQCQVDSQVTMMFWYRQQPGQSLTLIATANQGSEATYESGFVIDKFPISRPNLTFSTLTVSNMSPEDSSIYLCSVLHSMNTEAFFGQGTRLTVV.